The 31 T cell receptor beta chains reported below all come from one sample, sequenced in a study of shared clonotypes between healthy human individuals. Sequenced by immunoSEQ multiplex PCR; TCRdb stores in-frame clones only, minus some. This table has more than 2 million clones, about 95% appearing once. The naive CD8 population came from CD45RO-negative cells selected for CCR7, without terminally differentiated effector memory CD45RA+ cells. The sample was naive CD8+ T cells sorted from blood. These receptors were collected from a man younger than 35 in good health.

This clone was counted a single time. The CDR3 loop is CASSIYGGGVNQPQHF. CDR3 nucleotide sequence: TGTGCCAGTTCAATCTATGGCGGGGGTGTCAATCAGCCCCAGCATTTT. The chain carries TRBV28 and TRBJ1-5, with D possibly being TRBD1 (5 bases). V was pared by 9 bases and J by 3 bases, with 21 bases between. From germline, CDR1 is MDHEN and CDR2 SYDVKM. This CDR3 region has 16 residues.

This chain uses TRBV2 with TRBJ1-1; no definite D call. The V end lost 2 bases, the J end lost 1 base, and 11 bases lay between the germline ends. Germline V gene sequence: CDR1 SNHLY, CDR2 FYNNEI. The length of the CDR3 is 15 residues. The CDR3 is CASSERAGPNTEAFF. CDR3 nucleotide sequence: TGTGCCAGCAGTGAAAGGGCAGGACCGAACACTGAAGCTTTCTTT.

V is TRBV6-1 and J is TRBJ1-2, with 8 positions matching TRBD1. The germline V gene has CDR1 MNHNS and CDR2 SASEGT. The CDR3 loop spans 15 amino acids. V shed 2 bases and J 4 bases; nucleotides not matched to a gene: 6. The CDR3: CASSELAGGSYGYTF. Here the CDR3 DNA reads TGTGCCAGCAGTGAACTTGCAGGGGGCTCCTATGGCTACACCTTC.

The DNA for the CDR3 is TGTGCCAGCAGCCCCGCCCGAATATTTGAGCAGTTCTTC. This translates into CASSPARIFEQFF. J is TRBJ2-1 and V is TRBV12-1. TRBV12-1 is designated a pseudogene. The CDR3 sequence is 13 residues long.

The genes are TRBV2 and TRBJ1-5; D might be TRBD1 (5 bases). This CDR3 spans 15 amino acids. CDR1 is SNHLY, CDR2 FYNNEI, per germline. V lost 3 bases, J lost 3 bases, and 12 bases lay in between. The CDR3 is CASSDRDSYNQPQHF. CDR3 DNA: TGTGCCAGCAGTGACCGCGACAGTTACAATCAGCCCCAGCATTTT.

The rearrangement joins TRBV6-1 to TRBJ1-2; D unresolved. Per germline, CDR1 MNHNS and CDR2 SASEGT. V was cut by 3 bases and J by 2 bases, with 16 bases left in between. The CDR3 loop spans 16 amino acids. CDR3 loop: CASSDPARSQNYGYTF. The CDR3 coding sequence is TGTGCCAGCAGTGATCCCGCCAGGAGCCAGAACTATGGCTACACCTTC.

The chain employs TRBV15 and TRBJ1-3; D uncertain. Looked up from germline, CDR1 is LNHNV and CDR2 is YYDKDF (reference sequence). The CDR3 has 16 amino acids. The germline V and J ends were trimmed by 8 bases and 0 bases, with 17 bases remaining between them. The CDR3 loop is CATEARPASSGNTIYF. Written as DNA, the CDR3 is TGTGCCACCGAGGCTAGGCCGGCATCCTCTGGAAACACCATATATTTT.

This clone was recorded only once. The V gene is TRBV27, the J gene TRBJ2-5; TRBD1 matches at 10 bases. The CDR3 loop spans 16 amino acids. With 1 base clipped from V and 5 bases from J, the junction kept 7 bases outside the gene matches. CDR1 and CDR2 from the germline V gene are MNHEY and SMNVEV (reference sequence). CDR3 nucleotides: TGTGCCAGCAGTTTATTTCCGGGACAGGGGCAGGAGACCCAGTACTTC. Translating gives CASSLFPGQGQETQYF.

As regards this clone: Other DNA sequences from this sample encode an identical CDR3 as well. J is TRBJ2-7 and V is TRBV15, with D unclear. The CDR3 runs 11 residues. Germline V gene data show CDR1 as LNHNV and CDR2 as YYDKDF (reference sequence). Trimming removed 1 base at V and 4 bases at J, with 2 bases between. CDR3 sequence (DNA): TGTGCCACCAGCAGAGGATACGAGCAGTACTTC. It specifies CATSRGYEQYF.

This clone has more than one count but fewer than ten. V is TRBV5-4 and J is TRBJ1-1, with 7 bases aligning to TRBD1. CDR3 length equals 12 residues. Germline loops: CDR1 SGHNT, CDR2 YYREEE (reference sequence). The trim removed 2 bases at V and 8 bases at J, leaving 3 bases unmatched. The chain's CDR3 is CASSLGQVEAFF. The CDR3 DNA follows: TGTGCCAGCAGCTTAGGACAGGTCGAAGCTTTCTTT.

J is TRBJ1-5 and V is TRBV6-1, with D unclear. The CDR3 is made up of 15 amino acids. The germline gives CDR1 MNHNS, CDR2 SASEGT. Trimming stripped 1 base from V and 3 bases from J, with 10 bases between. The CDR3 bases are TGTGCCAGCAGTGAAGACCCGCTCCACAATCAGCCCCAGCATTTT. Protein: CASSEDPLHNQPQHF.

V is TRBV13 and J is TRBJ1-2; possibly TRBD1 for D (5 bases). The V end lost 3 bases, the J end lost 8 bases, and 13 bases lay between the germline ends. Germline V gene sequence: CDR1 PRHDT, CDR2 FYEKMQ (reference sequence). This CDR3 region has 13 residues. The CDR3 sequence: CASSLGDAEGYTF. The CDR3 DNA follows: TGTGCCAGCAGCTTGGGGGATGCAGAAGGCTACACCTTC.

J is TRBJ1-2 and V is TRBV9, with 9 nucleotides matching TRBD1. Trimming at V came to 3 bases and at J to 3 bases, leaving 6 bases not matched to a gene. The CDR3 length is 15 residues. The germline CDR1 and CDR2 sequences are SGDLS and YYNGEE. In DNA form, the CDR3 reads TGTGCCAGCAGCGACCGGGACAGGGACCACTATGGCTACACCTTC. This translates into CASSDRDRDHYGYTF.

This clone was seen a single time. The rearrangement links TRBV10-2 to TRBJ1-5, with a possible D match to TRBD1 (6 bases). Per the germline V gene, CDR1 is WSHSY and CDR2 is SAAADI. V was cut by 4 bases and J by 1 base, with 8 bases left in between. The CDR3 covers 14 residues. CDR3 in DNA: TGCGCCAGCAGTGGAGGGGGGAGCAATCAGCCCCAGCATTTT. It is translated as CASSGGGSNQPQHF.

The rearrangement joins TRBV30 to TRBJ1-1, with a tentative D call TRBD1 (5 bases). Trimming took 4 bases from V and 4 from J, leaving 16 bases between them. CDR1 and CDR2 from the germline V gene are GTSNPN and SVGIG (reference sequence). CDR3 length: 14 amino acids. The DNA of the CDR3 is TGTGCCTGGATGGAACTAGGGGCGGGCACTGAAGCTTTCTTT. This translates into CAWMELGAGTEAFF.

Remarks on this clone: The same CDR3 also results from other DNA sequences found in this sample. J is TRBJ2-7 and V is TRBV6-5; unclear D gene. CDR3 length equals 12 residues. Trimming left V 6 bases short and J 4 bases short, with 10 bases between. Germline lookup yields CDR1 MNHEY and CDR2 SVGAGI. CDR3 sequence: CASSPDGYEQYF. The CDR3 DNA sequence: TGTGCCAGCAGCCCGGACGGATACGAGCAGTACTTC.

This sequence joins TRBV7-9 and TRBJ2-7; TRBD1 or TRBD2 may be the D gene (5 bases each). The CDR3 runs to 16 residues. V shed 5 bases and J shed 7 bases, with 24 bases lying between them. Germline CDR1 and CDR2: SEHNR and FQNEAQ (reference sequence). The CDR3 loop is CASSPRWGGSGMEQYF. In nucleotides, the CDR3 is TGTGCCAGCAGCCCCCGATGGGGCGGGTCCGGAATGGAGCAGTACTTC.

This clone occurred once. V usage is TRBV28 and J usage is TRBJ2-3; possible D gene TRBD2, 5 bases. Trimming cost V 3 bases and J 4 bases, with 14 bases left between them. In germline, CDR1 is MDHEN, CDR2 SYDVKM. The CDR3 covers 15 residues. The CDR3 reads CASSFGSREPDTQYF. CDR3 bases: TGTGCCAGCAGTTTTGGTTCTAGGGAGCCAGATACGCAGTATTTT.

This clone was seen once. Additional DNA sequences in this sample encode the identical CDR3. This sequence joins TRBV27 and TRBJ2-5; maybe TRBD2 (6 bases). The CDR3 consists of 12 residues. V dropped 4 bases and J dropped 4 bases, with 7 bases sitting between them. Germline CDR1 and CDR2: MNHEY and SMNVEV (reference sequence). The CDR3 is CASSSGGETQYF. The CDR3 DNA reads TGTGCCAGCAGTTCCGGGGGAGAGACCCAGTACTTC.

This sequence joins TRBV7-8 and TRBJ2-5; 11 bases are shared with TRBD2. V gave up 4 bases and J gave up 1 base; unmatched junction bases: 5. CDR3 size: 16 residues. The germline gives CDR1 SGHVS, CDR2 FQNEAQ. The CDR3 here is CASSWRLAGTQETQYF. CDR3 nucleotides: TGTGCCAGCAGCTGGAGACTAGCGGGAACCCAAGAGACCCAGTACTTC.

The chain is built from TRBV6-5 and TRBJ1-4; the match to TRBD1 covers 9 bases. CDR1 is MNHEY and CDR2 is SVGAGI in the germline V gene. With 4 bases clipped from V and 4 bases from J, the junction kept 1 base outside the gene matches. The CDR3 spans 14 residues. CDR3 DNA: TGTGCCAGCAGTTGGGGACAGGGTAATGAAAAACTGTTTTTT. Translating it yields CASSWGQGNEKLFF.

Comments on this clone: The same CDR3 is also encoded by other DNA sequences in this sample. The chain employs TRBV5-1 and TRBJ2-7; no reliable D call. Germline V lookup: CDR1 SGHRS, CDR2 YFSETQ. Trimming removed 0 bases at V and 4 bases at J, with 11 bases between. The CDR3 consists of 14 residues. The CDR3 DNA follows: TGCGCCAGCAGCTTGGGGACGGGCCTATACGAGCAGTACTTC. Amino acids: CASSLGTGLYEQYF. The full variable domain, rest sourced from reference TRBV5-1 and TRBJ2-7, is KAGVTQTPRYLIKTRGQQVTLSCSPISGHRSVSWYQQTPGQGLQFLFEYFSETQRNKGNFPGRFSGRQFSNSRSEMNVSTLELGDSALYLCASSLGTGLYEQYFGPGTRLTVT.

The chain carries TRBV14 and TRBJ2-7; tentatively, D is TRBD1 (6 bases). Trimming shortened V by 1 base and J by 2 bases, and 9 bases separated the two germline ends. The CDR3 spans 14 residues. CDR1 and CDR2 from the germline V gene are SGHDN and FVKESK. CDR3 protein: CASSQGTATYEQYF. The CDR3 region has the DNA TGTGCCAGCAGCCAAGGGACAGCAACCTACGAGCAGTACTTC.

The chain carries TRBV10-1 and TRBJ2-6; no clear D. The V and J ends lost 4 bases and 5 bases respectively, with 18 bases between them. The CDR3 is 17 amino acids. The germline gives CDR1 WNHNN, CDR2 SYGVQD (reference sequence). The CDR3 reads CASSGSAAQNRANVLTF. The CDR3, as DNA: TGCGCCAGCAGTGGTTCTGCCGCACAAAATCGGGCCAACGTCCTGACTTTC.

The chain has TRBV7-9 and TRBJ1-2, with D possibly matching TRBD1 (5 bases). The V and J ends lost 5 bases and 2 bases respectively, with 18 bases between them. CDR1 SEHNR and CDR2 FQNEAQ come from the germline V gene (reference sequence). This CDR3 has 16 residues. The DNA for the CDR3 is TGTGCCAGCAGCGATCTCGACAGCCCCACAAACTATGGCTACACCTTC. Protein: CASSDLDSPTNYGYTF.

The chain links TRBV11-2 to TRBJ2-5, with 7 bases identical to TRBD2. This CDR3 has 15 amino acids. CDR1 is SGHAT, CDR2 FQNNGV, per germline. V dropped 4 bases and J dropped 4; count of bases not matched to a gene: 9. For the CDR3, the DNA is TGTGCCAGCAGCTCGGCCCGGGGGGAAGGAGAGACCCAGTACTTC. It translates to CASSSARGEGETQYF.

V usage is TRBV29-1 and J usage is TRBJ1-2; 10 bases line up with TRBD1. Germline V gene lookup returns CDR1 SQVTM and CDR2 ANQGSEA. This CDR3 comprises 14 residues. The ends lost 6 bases at V and 5 bases at J; junction bases unmatched: 9. CDR3 bases: TGCAGCGTCGCGGGGGGGACAGGGGAATATGGCTACACCTTC. This gives the protein CSVAGGTGEYGYTF.

V gene TRBV30 combines with J gene TRBJ1-1; the D gene is possibly TRBD1 (5 bases). Germline-derived CDR1 and CDR2 are GTSNPN and SVGIG (reference sequence). V lost 4 bases and J 4 bases, leaving 10 bases between the germline ends. This CDR3 has 12 amino acids. CDR3 in amino acids: CAWTGRPTEAFF. The CDR3 region has the DNA TGTGCCTGGACAGGGAGGCCCACTGAAGCTTTCTTT.

The rearrangement links TRBV27 to TRBJ2-7; 10 positions agree with TRBD1. V dropped 10 bases and J dropped 2; count of bases not matched to a gene: 14. CDR1 and CDR2 (germline): MNHEY, SMNVEV (reference sequence). CDR3 length: 16 amino acids. CDR3 bases: TGTGCCACCTCCCTGCTTAAGGGGACAGGGGCCTACGAGCAGTACTTC. Protein: CATSLLKGTGAYEQYF.

The rearrangement uses TRBV6-5 and TRBJ1-4; 10 nucleotides match TRBD1. V dropped 8 bases and J dropped 6; count of bases not matched to a gene: 0. Per germline, CDR1 MNHEY and CDR2 SVGAGI. This CDR3 region has 12 residues. Here the CDR3 reads CASGTGDEKLFF. The CDR3 DNA follows: TGTGCCAGCGGGACAGGGGATGAAAAACTGTTTTTT.

The rearrangement links TRBV6-6 to TRBJ1-2; tentative D call: TRBD1 (5 bases). The CDR3 is made up of 13 amino acids. Trimming took 5 bases from V and 8 from J, leaving 15 bases between them. The germline V gene has CDR1 MNHNY and CDR2 SVGAGI (reference sequence). The CDR3 sequence: CASSSGPRDGYTF. Written as DNA, the CDR3 is TGTGCCAGCAGTAGCGGACCGAGGGACGGCTACACCTTC.